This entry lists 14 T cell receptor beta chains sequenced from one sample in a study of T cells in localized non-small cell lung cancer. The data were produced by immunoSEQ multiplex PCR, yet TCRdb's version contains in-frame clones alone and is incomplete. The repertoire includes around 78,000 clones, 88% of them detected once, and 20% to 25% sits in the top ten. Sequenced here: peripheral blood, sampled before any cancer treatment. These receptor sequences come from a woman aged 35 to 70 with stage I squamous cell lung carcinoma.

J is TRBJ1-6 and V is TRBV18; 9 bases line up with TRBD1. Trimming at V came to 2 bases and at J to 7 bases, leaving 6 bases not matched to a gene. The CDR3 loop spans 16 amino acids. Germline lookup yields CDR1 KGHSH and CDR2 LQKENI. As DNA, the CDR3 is TGTGCCAGCTCACCAACGGGACAGGGTCACAATTCACCCCTCCACTTT. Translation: CASSPTGQGHNSPLHF.

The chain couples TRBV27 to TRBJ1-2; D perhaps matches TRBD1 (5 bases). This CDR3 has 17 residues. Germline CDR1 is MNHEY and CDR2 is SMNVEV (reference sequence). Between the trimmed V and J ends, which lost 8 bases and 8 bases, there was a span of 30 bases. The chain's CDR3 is CASGPGLTLTPTRGYTF. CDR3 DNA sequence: TGTGCCAGCGGCCCGGGACTGACCCTTACCCCCACCCGGGGCTACACCTTC.

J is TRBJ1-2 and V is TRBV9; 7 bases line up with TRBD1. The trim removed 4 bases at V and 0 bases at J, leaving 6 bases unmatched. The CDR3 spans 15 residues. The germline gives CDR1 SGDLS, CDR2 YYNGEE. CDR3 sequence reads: CASSTGTATNYGYTF. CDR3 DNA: TGTGCCAGCAGCACAGGGACAGCTACTAACTATGGCTACACCTTC.

The CDR3: CASSLQPDSYQPQHF. CDR3 coding DNA: TGCGCCAGCAGCTTGCAGCCGGACAGCTATCAGCCCCAGCATTTT. This chain connects TRBV5-1 to TRBJ1-5; TRBD1 is a possible D gene (6 bases). V was shortened by 1 base and J by 5 bases, with 13 bases between the two germline ends. The CDR3 runs to 15 residues. The germline gives CDR1 SGHRS, CDR2 YFSETQ. The variable domain in full, with the rest retrieved from reference TRBV5-1 and TRBJ1-5, is KAGVTQTPRYLIKTRGQQVTLSCSPISGHRSVSWYQQTPGQGLQFLFEYFSETQRNKGNFPGRFSGRQFSNSRSEMNVSTLELGDSALYLCASSLQPDSYQPQHFGDGTRLSIL.

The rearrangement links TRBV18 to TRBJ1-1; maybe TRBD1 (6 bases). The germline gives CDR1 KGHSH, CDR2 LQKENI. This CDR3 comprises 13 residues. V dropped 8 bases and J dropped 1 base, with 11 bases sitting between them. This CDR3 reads CASTQTGNTEAFF. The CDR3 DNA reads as TGTGCCAGCACTCAGACAGGGAACACTGAAGCTTTCTTT.

The CDR3 nucleotides read TGTGCCAGCAGTGCCCTGACTAGCTCCTACAATGAGCAGTTCTTC. Encoded protein: CASSALTSSYNEQFF. This chain links TRBV25-1 with TRBJ2-1; perhaps TRBD2 as D (6 bases). The germline V gene has CDR1 MGHDK and CDR2 SYGVNS. Between the trimmed V and J ends, which lost 4 bases and 0 bases, there was a span of 10 bases. The CDR3 extends over 15 amino acids.

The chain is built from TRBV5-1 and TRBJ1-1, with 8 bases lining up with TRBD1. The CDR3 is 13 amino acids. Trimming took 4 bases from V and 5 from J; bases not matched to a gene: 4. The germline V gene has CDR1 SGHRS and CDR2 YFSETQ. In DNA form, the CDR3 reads TGCGCCAGCAGCCTGACAGGGGAGACTGAAGCTTTCTTT. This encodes CASSLTGETEAFF.

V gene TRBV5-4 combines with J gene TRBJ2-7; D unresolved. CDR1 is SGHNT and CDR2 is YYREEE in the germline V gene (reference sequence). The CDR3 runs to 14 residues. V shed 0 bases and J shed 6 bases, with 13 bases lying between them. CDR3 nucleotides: TGTGCCAGCAGCTTGGATGGGGTTCTAGGCGAGCAGTACTTC. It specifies CASSLDGVLGEQYF.

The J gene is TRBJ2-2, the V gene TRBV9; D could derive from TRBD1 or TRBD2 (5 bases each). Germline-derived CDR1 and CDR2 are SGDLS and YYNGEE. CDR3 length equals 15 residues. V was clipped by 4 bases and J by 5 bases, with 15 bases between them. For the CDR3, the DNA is TGTGCCAGCAGCAGAGGGACGGCGAGGACCGGGGAGCTGTTTTTT. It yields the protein CASSRGTARTGELFF. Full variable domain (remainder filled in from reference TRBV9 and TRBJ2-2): DSGVTQTPKHLITATGQRVTLRCSPRSGDLSVYWYQQSLDQGLQFLIQYYNGEERAKGNILERFSAQQFPDLHSELNLSSLELGDSALYFCASSRGTARTGELFFGEGSRLTVL.

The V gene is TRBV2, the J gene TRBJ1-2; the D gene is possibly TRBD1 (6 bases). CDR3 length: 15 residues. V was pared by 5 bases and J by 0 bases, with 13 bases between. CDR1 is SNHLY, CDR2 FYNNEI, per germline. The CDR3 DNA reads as TGTGCCAGCAGTCTTGACAGGATACCTAACTATGGCTACACCTTC. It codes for CASSLDRIPNYGYTF.

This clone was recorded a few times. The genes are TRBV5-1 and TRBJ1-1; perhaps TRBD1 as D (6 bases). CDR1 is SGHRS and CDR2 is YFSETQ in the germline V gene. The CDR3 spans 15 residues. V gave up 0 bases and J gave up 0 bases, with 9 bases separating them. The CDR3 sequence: CASSLEPGVNTEAFF. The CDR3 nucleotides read TGCGCCAGCAGCTTGGAACCAGGGGTGAACACTGAAGCTTTCTTT. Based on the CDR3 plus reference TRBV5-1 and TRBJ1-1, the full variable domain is KAGVTQTPRYLIKTRGQQVTLSCSPISGHRSVSWYQQTPGQGLQFLFEYFSETQRNKGNFPGRFSGRQFSNSRSEMNVSTLELGDSALYLCASSLEPGVNTEAFFGQGTRLTVV.

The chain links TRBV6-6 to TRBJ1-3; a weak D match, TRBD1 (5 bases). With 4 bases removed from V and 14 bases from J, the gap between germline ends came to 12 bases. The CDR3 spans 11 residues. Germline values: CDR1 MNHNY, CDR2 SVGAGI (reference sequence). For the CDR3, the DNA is TGTGCCAGCAGTTTTGACAGCCAATTATATTTT. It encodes CASSFDSQLYF.

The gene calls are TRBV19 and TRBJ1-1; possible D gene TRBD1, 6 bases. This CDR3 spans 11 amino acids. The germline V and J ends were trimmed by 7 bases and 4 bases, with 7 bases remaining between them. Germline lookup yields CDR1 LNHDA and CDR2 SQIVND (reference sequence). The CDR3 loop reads CASKGVTEAFF. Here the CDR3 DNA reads TGTGCCAGTAAGGGGGTCACTGAAGCTTTCTTT.

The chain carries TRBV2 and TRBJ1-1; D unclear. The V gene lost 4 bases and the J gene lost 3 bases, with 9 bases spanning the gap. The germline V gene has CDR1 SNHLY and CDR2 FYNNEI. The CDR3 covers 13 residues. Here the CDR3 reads CASSVKRDTEAFF. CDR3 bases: TGTGCCAGCAGTGTGAAAAGGGACACTGAAGCTTTCTTT.